This T cell receptor beta chain was profiled in a study of OX40 agonist ivuxolimab in advanced cancers. About the research overall: Patients in the trial were receiving intravenous ivuxolimab every 2 weeks, at doses of 0.01 to 10 mg/kg.

Germline CDR1 MNHEY, CDR2 SVGAGI. Trimming took 7 bases from V and 2 from J, leaving 11 bases between them. CDR3 length: 13 residues. The table came from immunoSEQ multiplex PCR; TCRdb's copy has only in-frame clones and leaves some out. Of about 100,000 clones listed, around 89% were seen once; the top ten hold around 0.16%. A word on this clone: Its antigen remains unknown.

The study, taken as a whole, reports: The authors also found low normalized T-cell clonal expansion in some nonresponders.

Autoimmune disease history or systemic immunosuppression led to patients being barred. The rearrangement joins TRBV6-5 to TRBJ1-2; no definite D call. The receptor's source is an adult with an advanced solid tumor such as melanoma, head and neck, liver or kidney cancer. The sequencing used CD4+ or CD8+ T cells sorted from blood, collected in a trial of the OX40 agonist ivuxolimab. CDR3 amino acids: CASIDRKNYGYTF. In DNA form, the CDR3 reads TGTGCCAGCATCGATAGGAAGAACTATGGCTACACCTTC.